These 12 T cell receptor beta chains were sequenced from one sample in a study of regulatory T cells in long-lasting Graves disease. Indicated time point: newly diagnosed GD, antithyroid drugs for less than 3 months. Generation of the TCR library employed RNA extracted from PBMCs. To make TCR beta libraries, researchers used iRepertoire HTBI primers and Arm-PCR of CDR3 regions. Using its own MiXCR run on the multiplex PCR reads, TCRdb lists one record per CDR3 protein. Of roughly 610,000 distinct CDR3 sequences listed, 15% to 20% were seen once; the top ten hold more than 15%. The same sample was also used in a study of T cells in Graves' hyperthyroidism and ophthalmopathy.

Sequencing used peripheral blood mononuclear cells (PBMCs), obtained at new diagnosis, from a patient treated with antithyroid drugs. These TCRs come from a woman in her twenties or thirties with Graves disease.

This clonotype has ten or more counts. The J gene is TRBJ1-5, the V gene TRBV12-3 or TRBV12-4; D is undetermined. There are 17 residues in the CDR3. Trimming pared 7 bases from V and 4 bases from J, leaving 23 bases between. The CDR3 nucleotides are TGTGCCAGCACCAACATGTGGGGAACGGCCGCTAATCAGCCCCAGCATTTT. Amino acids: CASTNMWGTAANQPQHF.

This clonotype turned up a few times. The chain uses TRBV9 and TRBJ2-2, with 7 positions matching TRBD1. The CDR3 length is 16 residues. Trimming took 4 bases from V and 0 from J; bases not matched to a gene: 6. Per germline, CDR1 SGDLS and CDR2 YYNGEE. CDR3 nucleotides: TGTGCCAGCAGCCTAAGGGGGACAGCGAACACCGGGGAGCTGTTTTTT. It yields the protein CASSLRGTANTGELFF.

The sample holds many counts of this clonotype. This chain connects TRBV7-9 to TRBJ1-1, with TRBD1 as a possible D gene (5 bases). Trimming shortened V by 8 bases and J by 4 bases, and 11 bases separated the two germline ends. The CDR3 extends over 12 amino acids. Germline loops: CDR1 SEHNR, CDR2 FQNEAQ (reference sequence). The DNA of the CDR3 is TGTGCCAGCGACAGTCCAGGCACTGAAGCTTTCTTT. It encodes CASDSPGTEAFF.

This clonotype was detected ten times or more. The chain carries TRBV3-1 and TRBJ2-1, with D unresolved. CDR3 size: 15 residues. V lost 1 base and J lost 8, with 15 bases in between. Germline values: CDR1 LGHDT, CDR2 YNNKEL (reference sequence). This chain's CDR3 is CASSQAMGPLYEQFF. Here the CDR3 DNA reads TGTGCCAGCAGCCAAGCGATGGGCCCCTTGTATGAGCAGTTCTTC.

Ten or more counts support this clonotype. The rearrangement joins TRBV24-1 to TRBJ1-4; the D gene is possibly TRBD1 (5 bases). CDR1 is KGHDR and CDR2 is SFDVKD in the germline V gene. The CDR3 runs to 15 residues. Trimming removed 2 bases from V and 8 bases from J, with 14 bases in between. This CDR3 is CATSDWRAGSEKLFF. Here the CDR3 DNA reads TGTGCCACCAGTGATTGGAGGGCAGGGAGCGAAAAACTGTTTTTT.

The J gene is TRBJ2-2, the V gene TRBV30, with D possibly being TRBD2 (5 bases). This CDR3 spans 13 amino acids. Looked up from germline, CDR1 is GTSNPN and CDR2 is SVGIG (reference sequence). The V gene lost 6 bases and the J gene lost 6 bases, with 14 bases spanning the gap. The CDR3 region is CACSESGAGELFF. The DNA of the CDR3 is TGTGCCTGTAGCGAGAGTGGGGCCGGGGAGCTGTTTTTT. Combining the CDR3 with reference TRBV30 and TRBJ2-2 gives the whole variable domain SQTIHQWPATLVQPVGSPLSLECTVEGTSNPNLYWYRQAAGRGLQLLFYSVGIGQISSEVPQNLSASRPQDRQFILSSKKLLLSDSGFYLCACSESGAGELFFGEGSRLTVL.

This CDR3 reads CASSSGTGDGYEQYF. The DNA for the CDR3 is TGTGCCAGTAGCTCCGGGACAGGGGATGGCTACGAGCAGTACTTC. The chain recombines TRBV19 with TRBJ2-7; 10 bases are shared with TRBD1. Germline values: CDR1 LNHDA, CDR2 SQIVND (reference sequence). The CDR3 is made up of 15 amino acids. Losses at the gene ends were 6 bases for V and 3 bases for J; bases not matched to a gene: 8.

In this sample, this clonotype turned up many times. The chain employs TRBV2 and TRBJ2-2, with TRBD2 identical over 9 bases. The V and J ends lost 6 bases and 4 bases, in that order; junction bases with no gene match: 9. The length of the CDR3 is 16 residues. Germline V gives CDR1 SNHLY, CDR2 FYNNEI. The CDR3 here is CASRPGLSGGTGELFF. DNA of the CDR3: TGTGCCAGCAGGCCGGGACTTAGCGGGGGCACCGGGGAGCTGTTTTTT.

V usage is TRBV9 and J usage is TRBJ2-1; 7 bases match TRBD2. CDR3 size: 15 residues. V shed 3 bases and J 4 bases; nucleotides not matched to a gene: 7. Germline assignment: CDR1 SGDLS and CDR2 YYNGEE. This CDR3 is CASSEVAGLYNEQFF. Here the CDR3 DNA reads TGTGCCAGCAGCGAGGTAGCGGGTTTATACAATGAGCAGTTCTTC.

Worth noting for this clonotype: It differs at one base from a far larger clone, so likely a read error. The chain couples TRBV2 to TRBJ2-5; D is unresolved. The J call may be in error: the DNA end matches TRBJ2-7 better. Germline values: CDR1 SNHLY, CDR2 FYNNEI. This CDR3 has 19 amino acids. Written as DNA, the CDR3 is TGTGCCAGCAGTGATGAGGAATATTCTAAGCCGTCACCCTCCTACGAGCAGTACTTC. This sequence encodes CASSDEEYSKPSPSYEQYF.

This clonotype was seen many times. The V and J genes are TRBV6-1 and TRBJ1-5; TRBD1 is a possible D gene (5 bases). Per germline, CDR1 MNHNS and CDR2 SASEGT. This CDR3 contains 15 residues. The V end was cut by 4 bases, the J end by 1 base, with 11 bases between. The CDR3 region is CASSALGGSNQPQHF. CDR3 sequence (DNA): TGTGCCAGCAGTGCTCTGGGGGGAAGCAATCAGCCCCAGCATTTT.

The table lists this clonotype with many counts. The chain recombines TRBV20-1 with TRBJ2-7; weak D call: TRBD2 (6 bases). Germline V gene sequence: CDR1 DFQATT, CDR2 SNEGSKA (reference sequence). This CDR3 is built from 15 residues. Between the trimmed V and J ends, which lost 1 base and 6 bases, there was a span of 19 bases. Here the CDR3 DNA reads TGCAGTGCTAGAGTAATCGGTTCAGTTAGCGGCGAGCAGTACTTC. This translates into CSARVIGSVSGEQYF.